This T cell receptor beta chain was obtained from a study of Ad26.COV2.S vaccination and SARS-CoV-2 variants. Study overall: A participant enrolled in the COV1001 Ad26.COV2.S trial arm provided the sample. General study results and limits: Estimates derived from TCR breadth and depth analyses may have underestimated total T cell responses. Spike-specific TCR breadth was greater in vaccine than placebo recipients.

Treatment reported: around 19 received Ad26.COV2.S at low or high dose, single or two shots; a few received placebo; per-sample allocation not given. The study sampled participants on day 63 after the first vaccine or placebo injection. TCRdb's table, derived via immunoSEQ multiplex PCR, lists solely in-frame clones and lacks some. The data contain about 350,000 clones, 88% of them seen just once; the ten biggest clones take up 6.4%. The germline V and J ends were trimmed by 4 bases and 6 bases, with 10 bases remaining between them. The CDR3 totals 14 residues. The germline V gene has CDR1 MDHEN and CDR2 SYDVKM. As for this clone: Its matching antigen is unknown.

The chain combines TRBV28 with TRBJ1-6; D gene unclear. This specimen was peripheral blood, taken in a trial of Ad26.COV2.S vaccine versus placebo. This TCR was sampled from a person between 18 and 60 years old who received the Ad26.COV2.S COVID-19 vaccine or a placebo. The CDR3 sequence: CASSSGQLNSPLHF. CDR3 DNA: TGTGCCAGCAGTTCCGGGCAGCTTAATTCACCCCTCCACTTT.